This is a list of T cell receptor beta chains from one sample in a study of identical twins. TCRdb reanalysed the 5' RACE reads using MiXCR and keeps one entry per CDR3 protein. The table lists roughly 290,000 distinct CDR3 sequences, about 8.3% of them singletons. These data also featured in a second study, about yellow fever vaccine responses in identical twins.

The sample consisted of memory (CD45RO+) T cells sorted from blood. These receptors were taken from a woman aged 18 to 35 in good health. The CDR3 runs from the conserved cysteine through the conserved F or W. Each record gives: D gene, V gene, clone size, J gene, CDR3 DNA, CDR3 protein. A D gene is named only where the DNA matches it firmly. Clone sizes are given selectively: once, few, many, or a class where the clone is expanded.

D gene: TRBD1
V gene: TRBV5-1
clone size: .
J gene: TRBJ2-7
CDR3 DNA: TGCGCCAGCAGCTGGGGGACAGACTACGAGCTGTACTTC
CDR3 protein: CASSWGTDYELYF

D gene: TRBD2
V gene: TRBV7-3
clone size: many
J gene: TRBJ2-3
CDR3 DNA: TGTGCCAGCAGTCCTGGCGGGAGAGACACAGATACGCAGTATTTT
CDR3 protein: CASSPGGRDTDTQYF

D gene: TRBD2
V gene: TRBV2
clone size: .
J gene: TRBJ2-3
CDR3 DNA: TGTGCCAGCAGTGAGGGACTAGCCGGGGATACGCAGTATTTT
CDR3 protein: CASSEGLAGDTQYF

D gene: .
V gene: TRBV5-1
clone size: many
J gene: TRBJ2-4
CDR3 DNA: TGCGCCAGCAGCTTCGGTAGCAAAAACATTCAGTACTTC
CDR3 protein: CASSFGSKNIQYF

D gene: .
V gene: TRBV18
clone size: .
J gene: TRBJ2-5
CDR3 DNA: TGTGCCAGCTCACACGGGGGTGTAGAGACCCAGTACTTC
CDR3 protein: CASSHGGVETQYF

D gene: TRBD2
V gene: TRBV4-1
clone size: few
J gene: TRBJ2-5
CDR3 DNA: TGCGCCAGCAGCCAGGGTAGCGGGGGGTACAGGGAGACCCAGTACTTC
CDR3 protein: CASSQGSGGYRETQYF

D gene: .
V gene: TRBV9
clone size: many
J gene: TRBJ2-4
CDR3 DNA: TGTGCCAGCAGCGACGCGGGGACAGCCCTAGCCAAAAACATTCAGTACTTC
CDR3 protein: CASSDAGTALAKNIQYF

D gene: TRBD2
V gene: TRBV15
clone size: many
J gene: TRBJ2-7
CDR3 DNA: TGTGCCACCAGCAGAGAGGAGCGGGAGGTCTCCTACGAGCAGTACTTC
CDR3 protein: CATSREEREVSYEQYF

D gene: .
V gene: TRBV5-6
clone size: many
J gene: TRBJ1-1
CDR3 DNA: TGTGCCAGCAGCGCGGATAGGGTATCCGGCACTGAAGCTTTCTTT
CDR3 protein: CASSADRVSGTEAFF

D gene: TRBD2
V gene: TRBV6-1
clone size: few
J gene: TRBJ2-1
CDR3 DNA: TGTGCCAGCAGCCGACTAGCGGGGGACAACAATGAGCAGTTCTTC
CDR3 protein: CASSRLAGDNNEQFF

D gene: TRBD1
V gene: TRBV20-1
clone size: .
J gene: TRBJ2-1
CDR3 DNA: TGCAGTGCTAGACCTCTTTCAGGGGGAGCTAGCAATGAGCAGTTCTTC
CDR3 protein: CSARPLSGGASNEQFF

D gene: .
V gene: TRBV12-3/TRBV12-4
clone size: many
J gene: TRBJ1-1
CDR3 DNA: TGTGCCAGCAGTTTAGCCAGGGGTGGTGAAGCTTTCTTT
CDR3 protein: CASSLARGGEAFF